This TCR beta chain originates from a study of a mutant IDH1 vaccine in newly diagnosed glioma. Unmatched junction bases numbered 6, after V lost 4 bases and J lost 4 bases. From germline, CDR1 is MNHEY and CDR2 SVGAGI. CDR3 size: 15 residues. With respect to this clone: Its antigen is unknown.

This sample's time point: week 5, during vaccination. The content of each vaccine dose was 300 ug of mutant IDH1 20-mer peptide, and topical imiquimod accompanied it. Generated by immunoSEQ multiplex PCR, the TCRdb table keeps only in-frame clones and is missing some. The sample holds approximately 61,000 clones, around 84% seen once. This sample comprised PBMCs, obtained from a glioma patient whose treatment included an IDH1 peptide vaccine. The TCR comes from a woman aged 45-59 years with glioma. The chain uses TRBV6-5 and TRBJ2-3; 9 nucleotides agree with TRBD1. DNA of the CDR3: TGTGCCAGCAGTTTTGGACAGGGGAAGCCAGATACGCAGTATTTT. Translated, it gives CASSFGQGKPDTQYF.